The 30 T cell receptor beta chains below come from one sample, sequenced in a study of blood T cell repertoires in COVID-19. Profiling relied on immunoSEQ multiplex PCR, and the TCRdb table lists in-frame clones only, not all of them. This sample has 150,000 to 200,000 clones; 84% occur once, and the top ten carry roughly 3%. The sequenced sample consisted of peripheral blood. The source is a human donor with acute or convalescent COVID-19. The donor label of this sample is uncertain.

Details on this clone: A read error may produce the germline difference seen at one junction end. The chain employs TRBV5-1 and TRBJ2-7, with D tentatively TRBD1 (6 bases). This CDR3 region has 14 residues. Germline lookup yields CDR1 SGHRS and CDR2 YFSETQ. CDR3: CANSLAGTRNEQYF. CDR3 nucleotides: TGCGCCAACAGCTTGGCCGGGACACGAAACGAGCAGTACTTC.

The chain links TRBV9 to TRBJ1-3; the match to TRBD1 covers 8 bases. The germline V gene has CDR1 SGDLS and CDR2 YYNGEE. V gave up 3 bases and J gave up 4 bases; unmatched junction bases: 3. CDR3 length: 14 amino acids. The CDR3 sequence: CASSGTGNGNTIYF. The CDR3 DNA sequence: TGTGCCAGCAGCGGGACAGGGAACGGAAACACCATATATTTT.

This clone was detected only a few times. The junction differs from germline at one of its ends, possibly a read error. The chain combines TRBV7-2 with TRBJ2-1; weak D call: TRBD2 (5 bases). Looked up from germline, CDR1 is SGHTA and CDR2 is FQGNSA. This CDR3 has 13 residues. The CDR3 protein is CASSSASYDEQFF. DNA for the CDR3: TGTGCCAGCAGCTCCGCTAGCTACGATGAGCAGTTCTTC.

The V call is TRBV6-5, the J call TRBJ2-7, with TRBD2 matching 11 bases. The germline gives CDR1 MNHEY, CDR2 SVGAGI. The trim removed 0 bases at V and 3 bases at J, leaving 4 bases unmatched. This CDR3 contains 16 residues. The CDR3 DNA reads as TGTGCCAGCAGTTACTCCCCTAGCGGGGGGCTCTACGAGCAGTACTTC. Protein: CASSYSPSGGLYEQYF.

J is TRBJ2-3 and V is TRBV5-1; D gene unclear. CDR3 length equals 14 residues. CDR1 and CDR2 (germline): SGHRS, YFSETQ. V was trimmed by 5 bases and J by 0 bases, leaving 10 bases between them. The CDR3 loop reads CASRFPSSTDTQYF. The CDR3 DNA reads as TGCGCCAGCAGATTTCCTTCTAGCACAGATACGCAGTATTTT.

This chain connects TRBV19 to TRBJ1-3; 7 positions agree with TRBD1. V lost 2 bases to trimming and J lost 2 bases; unmatched junction nucleotides: 9. This CDR3 spans 17 amino acids. Germline V CDR1 and CDR2: LNHDA, SQIVND (reference sequence). CDR3 sequence reads: CASSIFGTATPGNTIYF. The CDR3 coding sequence is TGTGCCAGTAGTATATTCGGGACAGCAACTCCTGGAAACACCATATATTTT.

The CDR3 reads CASSIALNRGGTEAFF. The CDR3 nucleotides are TGTGCCAGTAGTATAGCTCTGAACAGGGGAGGCACTGAAGCTTTCTTT. This sequence joins TRBV19 and TRBJ1-1, with 7 bases matching TRBD1. Germline CDR1 and CDR2: LNHDA and SQIVND (reference sequence). The CDR3 sequence is 16 residues long. V shed 1 base, J shed 4 bases, and the junction held 9 bases outside the gene matches.

The chain joins TRBV5-1 to TRBJ2-1, with 15 bases that match TRBD2. Per the germline V gene, CDR1 is SGHRS and CDR2 is YFSETQ. The trim removed 4 bases at V and 1 base at J, leaving 6 bases unmatched. This CDR3 has 18 amino acids. The CDR3 protein is CASSTGTSGRLSYNEQFF. The CDR3, as DNA: TGCGCCAGCAGCACGGGGACTAGCGGGAGGCTGTCCTACAATGAGCAGTTCTTC. The entire variable domain, with the rest obtained from reference TRBV5-1 and TRBJ2-1, is as follows: KAGVTQTPRYLIKTRGQQVTLSCSPISGHRSVSWYQQTPGQGLQFLFEYFSETQRNKGNFPGRFSGRQFSNSRSEMNVSTLELGDSALYLCASSTGTSGRLSYNEQFFGPGTRLTVL.

The chain combines TRBV11-2 with TRBJ2-7; 7 bases line up with TRBD2. The CDR3 contains 16 residues. The V segment lost 2 bases and the J segment 4 bases; nucleotides outside the gene matches: 11. Per germline, CDR1 SGHAT and CDR2 FQNNGV. CDR3: CASSLLGRGTIYEQYF. CDR3 nucleotides: TGTGCCAGCAGCTTATTGGGGCGGGGGACTATTTACGAGCAGTACTTC.

The CDR3 nucleotides read TGTGCCAGCAGCCACCACAGGGAGAACACTGAAGCTTTCTTT. Translated, it gives CASSHHRENTEAFF. The V and J genes are TRBV3-1 (or the pseudogene TRBV3-2) and TRBJ1-1, with D tentatively TRBD1 (6 bases). The V end lost 3 bases, the J end lost 1 base, and 9 bases lay between the germline ends. The length of the CDR3 is 14 residues. Germline V gene data show CDR1 as LGHDT and CDR2 as YNNKEL (reference sequence).

This sequence joins TRBV5-3 and TRBJ2-7; maybe TRBD2 (6 bases). TRBV5-3 has ORF status, its function being uncertain. With 4 bases removed from V and 2 bases from J, the gap between germline ends came to 19 bases. The CDR3 covers 16 residues. The CDR3 nucleotides are TGTGCCAGAAGCCCATACGGACCGGGGGTTCCCTACGAGCAGTACTTC. This gives the protein CARSPYGPGVPYEQYF.

The chain employs TRBV28 and TRBJ1-4; a possible D gene is TRBD1 (5 bases). The ends were cut back, 1 base at V and 7 bases at J, with 13 bases in the middle. CDR1 is MDHEN and CDR2 is SYDVKM in the germline V gene. This CDR3 spans 15 amino acids. This CDR3 reads CASSLFGGGVEKLFF. The CDR3 nucleotides read TGTGCCAGCAGTTTATTCGGGGGTGGGGTTGAAAAACTGTTTTTT.

The table lists this clone with a count of one. The chain employs TRBV19 and TRBJ2-1; 13 bases line up with TRBD2. The V and J ends lost 7 bases and 2 bases, in that order; junction bases with no gene match: 14. This CDR3 is 19 amino acids long. CDR1 and CDR2 from the germline V gene are LNHDA and SQIVND (reference sequence). CDR3 region: CASTRLPTTSGRAYNEQFF. The DNA for the CDR3 is TGTGCCAGTACAAGACTGCCCACCACTAGCGGGAGGGCCTACAATGAGCAGTTCTTC.

V gene TRBV11-3 combines with J gene TRBJ2-2; possibly TRBD1 for D (5 bases). V was trimmed by 9 bases and J by 7 bases, leaving 9 bases between them. The CDR3 contains 11 residues. Germline values: CDR1 SGHNT, CDR2 YENEEA. CDR3 in DNA: TGTGCCAGTCAAGGGGTCGGGGAGCTGTTTTTT. Translated, it gives CASQGVGELFF.

The chain has TRBV19 and TRBJ1-5, with unresolved D. In germline, CDR1 is LNHDA, CDR2 SQIVND (reference sequence). The CDR3 is 14 amino acids. Deletions cut 4 bases from V and 2 bases from J, with 9 bases between. The chain's CDR3 is CASSREGGNQPQHF. The CDR3 nucleotides read TGTGCCAGTAGTAGGGAGGGTGGCAATCAGCCCCAGCATTTT.

DNA of the CDR3: TGTGCCAGCAGCGGGGAGGGGTTATTGGGCTATGGCTACACCTTC. This codes for CASSGEGLLGYGYTF. The chain uses TRBV5-5 and TRBJ1-2, with D possibly being TRBD1 (5 bases). This CDR3 has 15 amino acids. The V end lost 4 bases, the J end lost 4 bases, and 17 bases lay between the germline ends. Germline V CDR1 and CDR2: SGHKS, YYEKEE (reference sequence).

The chain joins TRBV27 to TRBJ1-2, with D perhaps TRBD1 (5 bases). Germline CDR1 and CDR2: MNHEY and SMNVEV (reference sequence). The CDR3 loop spans 13 amino acids. V lost 7 bases and J lost 8, with 17 bases in between. This CDR3 reads CASTRGGAWGYTF. The CDR3 DNA reads as TGTGCCAGCACCCGAGGCGGGGCCTGGGGCTACACCTTC.

The chain has TRBV7-8 and TRBJ2-7; tentative D call: TRBD1 (5 bases). Trimming pared 3 bases from V and 9 bases from J, leaving 12 bases between. CDR3 size: 12 residues. From germline, CDR1 is SGHVS and CDR2 FQNEAQ. CDR3 residues: CASSFDSSRQYF. The CDR3 DNA follows: TGTGCCAGCAGCTTTGACAGTTCCCGGCAGTACTTC.

For the CDR3, the DNA is TGTGCCAGCACCCGGACAGGGGTGGACACTGAAGCTTTCTTT. It codes for CASTRTGVDTEAFF. The V and J genes are TRBV2 and TRBJ1-1; 9 bases match TRBD1. In germline, CDR1 is SNHLY, CDR2 FYNNEI. The V gene end was trimmed by 7 bases and the J gene end by 3 bases; junction bases not matched to a gene: 6. The CDR3 covers 14 residues.

V usage is TRBV18 and J usage is TRBJ1-2, with 7 bases identical to TRBD1. CDR1 and CDR2 from the germline V gene are KGHSH and LQKENI. J was trimmed by 6 bases and V by 2 bases; bases with no gene match: 3. The CDR3 is made up of 13 amino acids. In DNA form, the CDR3 reads TGTGCCAGCTCACCAGAGGGGGCAAATGGCTACACCTTC. Translated, it gives CASSPEGANGYTF.

The rearrangement joins TRBV5-1 to TRBJ2-3; a weak D match, TRBD1 (6 bases). CDR3 length equals 17 residues. CDR1 and CDR2 from the germline V gene are SGHRS and YFSETQ. Trimming left V 3 bases short and J 2 bases short, with 19 bases between. CDR3 nucleotide sequence: TGCGCCAGCAGCTACGGTCGCCAGGGGACCTTCACAGATACGCAGTATTTT. This translates into CASSYGRQGTFTDTQYF.

This clone was counted a few times. The rearrangement uses TRBV14 and TRBJ2-2, with D possibly TRBD1 on 5 matching bases. V was clipped by 5 bases and J by 6 bases, with 10 bases between them. Germline CDR1 SGHDN, CDR2 FVKESK. The CDR3 runs 13 residues. The CDR3 DNA sequence: TGTGCCAGCAGCTTCGGACAACCCGGGGAGCTGTTTTTT. Residues: CASSFGQPGELFF.

To note about this clone: Different DNA sequences within this sample yield the same CDR3. The chain uses TRBV20-1 and TRBJ2-5; D is unresolved. The CDR3 sequence is 11 residues long. Looked up from germline, CDR1 is DFQATT and CDR2 is SNEGSKA (reference sequence). The V end was cut by 0 bases, the J end by 5 bases, with 4 bases between. The CDR3 sequence: CSARDLETQYF. CDR3 bases: TGCAGTGCTAGAGATCTGGAGACCCAGTACTTC.

This chain uses TRBV6-5 with TRBJ1-4, with D possibly being TRBD1 (6 bases). Germline CDR1 and CDR2: MNHEY and SVGAGI. V shed 0 bases and J shed 11 bases, with 16 bases lying between them. This CDR3 region has 15 residues. CDR3 protein: CASSYSRGGRWKLFF. The CDR3 coding sequence is TGTGCCAGCAGTTACTCTAGGGGGGGAAGGTGGAAACTGTTTTTT.

The chain has TRBV9 and TRBJ1-6; the D is unclear. CDR1 and CDR2 from the germline V gene are SGDLS and YYNGEE. V lost 0 bases to trimming and J lost 7 bases, with 17 bases between them. There are 17 residues in the CDR3. The CDR3 region is CASSVEASLPGNSPLHF. CDR3 in DNA: TGTGCCAGCAGCGTAGAAGCGAGTTTGCCCGGGAATTCACCCCTCCACTTT. The complete variable domain, with remaining parts taken from reference TRBV9 and TRBJ1-6, reads DSGVTQTPKHLITATGQRVTLRCSPRSGDLSVYWYQQSLDQGLQFLIQYYNGEERAKGNILERFSAQQFPDLHSELNLSSLELGDSALYFCASSVEASLPGNSPLHFGNGTRLTVT.

The chain couples TRBV19 to TRBJ1-2; 7 bases align to TRBD1. J was trimmed by 3 bases and V by 9 bases; bases with no gene match: 16. The CDR3 sequence is 16 residues long. CDR1 and CDR2 from the germline V gene are LNHDA and SQIVND (reference sequence). This CDR3 is CASQRKTEGGHYGYTF. The CDR3 coding sequence is TGTGCCAGCCAACGGAAGACAGAAGGGGGCCACTATGGCTACACCTTC.

This chain connects TRBV6-5 to TRBJ2-3; D is unclear. Germline V gives CDR1 MNHEY, CDR2 SVGAGI. The ends were cut back, 7 bases at V and 0 bases at J, with 11 bases in the middle. The CDR3 covers 14 residues. The CDR3 nucleotides are TGTGCCAGCACGGAGATCTATAGCACAGATACGCAGTATTTT. Translating gives CASTEIYSTDTQYF.

The gene calls are TRBV5-1 and TRBJ2-7, with D maybe TRBD2 (6 bases). The CDR3 contains 15 residues. Germline V gene sequence: CDR1 SGHRS, CDR2 YFSETQ. The germline V and J ends were trimmed by 4 bases and 0 bases, with 14 bases remaining between them. The CDR3 DNA follows: TGCGCCAGCAGCCCCGGGGGATTAAGCTCCTACGAGCAGTACTTC. This sequence encodes CASSPGGLSSYEQYF. Drawing the rest from reference TRBV5-1 and TRBJ2-7, the complete variable domain is KAGVTQTPRYLIKTRGQQVTLSCSPISGHRSVSWYQQTPGQGLQFLFEYFSETQRNKGNFPGRFSGRQFSNSRSEMNVSTLELGDSALYLCASSPGGLSSYEQYFGPGTRLTVT.

The V gene is TRBV2, the J gene TRBJ2-7, with 11 bases lining up with TRBD1. The J segment lost 4 bases and the V segment lost 1 base, leaving 3 bases of the junction unmatched. The CDR3 spans 15 residues. Per germline, CDR1 SNHLY and CDR2 FYNNEI. CDR3 in amino acids: CASSEGGTGGYEQYF. Written as DNA, the CDR3 is TGTGCCAGCAGTGAAGGAGGGACAGGGGGATACGAGCAGTACTTC.

In DNA, the CDR3 is TGTGCCAGCAGACGTGACAGGGGGCTGGGGGAGCTGTTTTTT. Translated, it gives CASRRDRGLGELFF. The gene calls are TRBV7-3 and TRBJ2-2, with 10 bases fitting TRBD1. Unmatched junction bases numbered 6, after V lost 6 bases and J lost 8 bases. The CDR3 runs 14 residues. Germline CDR1 reads SGHTA; CDR2 reads FQGTGA.